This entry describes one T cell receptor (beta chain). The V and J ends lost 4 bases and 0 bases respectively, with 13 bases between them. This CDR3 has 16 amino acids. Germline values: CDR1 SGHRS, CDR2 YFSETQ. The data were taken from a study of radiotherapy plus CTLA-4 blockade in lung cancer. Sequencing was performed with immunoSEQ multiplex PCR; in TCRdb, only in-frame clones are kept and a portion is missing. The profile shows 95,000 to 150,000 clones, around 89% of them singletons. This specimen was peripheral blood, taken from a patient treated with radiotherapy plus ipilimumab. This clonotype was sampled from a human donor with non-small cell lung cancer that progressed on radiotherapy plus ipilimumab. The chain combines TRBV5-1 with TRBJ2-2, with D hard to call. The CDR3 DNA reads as TGCGCCAGCAGCCCCCGGAGTGGTTCGAACACCGGGGAGCTGTTTTTT. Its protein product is CASSPRSGSNTGELFF. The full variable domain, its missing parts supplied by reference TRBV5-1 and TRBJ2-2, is KAGVTQTPRYLIKTRGQQVTLSCSPISGHRSVSWYQQTPGQGLQFLFEYFSETQRNKGNFPGRFSGRQFSNSRSEMNVSTLELGDSALYLCASSPRSGSNTGELFFGEGSRLTVL.